This TCR beta chain was profiled in a study of blood T cell repertoires in COVID-19. Study background: The United States, Italy and Spain provided the acute and convalescent COVID-19 samples.

Trimming removed 7 bases at V and 8 bases at J, with 21 bases between. CDR3 length equals 15 residues. Germline V CDR1 and CDR2: MNHEY, SVGAGI. Generated by immunoSEQ multiplex PCR, the TCRdb table keeps only in-frame clones and is missing some. The sample comprises some 64,000 clones, approximately 84% of which are singletons, and more than 15% rests with the top ten. This clone has a single count. Sample: peripheral blood. The clonotype originates from a man between 60 and 75 years old with COVID-19, enrolled during active disease. This chain uses TRBV6-5 with TRBJ2-1; weak D call: TRBD2 (7 bases). CDR3 in DNA: TGTGCCAGCACCAGAGGGGGGGCCGATATCTATGAGCAGTTCTTC. This gives the protein CASTRGGADIYEQFF.